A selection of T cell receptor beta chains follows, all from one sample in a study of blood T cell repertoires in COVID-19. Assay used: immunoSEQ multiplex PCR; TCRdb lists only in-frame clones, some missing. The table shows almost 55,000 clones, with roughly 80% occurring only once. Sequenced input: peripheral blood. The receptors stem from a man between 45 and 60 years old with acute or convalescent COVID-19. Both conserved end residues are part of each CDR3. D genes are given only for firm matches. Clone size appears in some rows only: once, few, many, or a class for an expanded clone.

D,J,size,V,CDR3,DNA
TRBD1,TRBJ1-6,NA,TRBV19,CASSWTGGNSPLHF,TGTGCCAGTAGTTGGACAGGGGGTAATTCACCCCTCCACTTT
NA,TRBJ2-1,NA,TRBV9,CASSVISGAYNEQFF,TGTGCCAGCAGCGTAATTAGCGGAGCCTACAATGAGCAGTTCTTC
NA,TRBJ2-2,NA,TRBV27,CASSLYAGNTGELFF,TGTGCCAGCAGTTTATATGCGGGGAACACCGGGGAGCTGTTTTTT
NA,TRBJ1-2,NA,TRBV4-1,CASSQDVREDYGYTF,TGCGCCAGCAGCCAAGACGTCAGGGAAGACTATGGCTACACCTTC
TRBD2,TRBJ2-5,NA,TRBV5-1,CASSSGLAGGLETQYF,TGCGCCAGCAGCTCGGGACTAGCGGGGGGGCTGGAGACCCAGTACTTC
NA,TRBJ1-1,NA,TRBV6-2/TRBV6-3,CASSLTPLWGGLAEAFF,TGTGCCAGCAGTTTGACCCCACTTTGGGGGGGTTTGGCTGAAGCTTTCTTT
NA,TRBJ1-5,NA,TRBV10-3,CAISEATANQPQHF,TGTGCCATCAGTGAGGCGACAGCTAATCAGCCCCAGCATTTT
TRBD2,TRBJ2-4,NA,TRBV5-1,CASSEGPSGSLGNIQYF,TGCGCCAGCAGCGAGGGCCCTAGCGGGAGTTTGGGGAACATTCAGTACTTC
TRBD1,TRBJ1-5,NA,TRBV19,CASSRISTGSDQPQHF,TGTGCCAGTAGTAGGATATCGACAGGGTCGGATCAGCCCCAGCATTTT
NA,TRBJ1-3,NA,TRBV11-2,CASSLWSSGNTIYF,TGTGCCAGCAGCTTATGGAGCTCTGGAAACACCATATATTTT
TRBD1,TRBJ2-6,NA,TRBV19,CASTPYRDRASGANVLTF,TGTGCCAGTACCCCTTACCGGGACAGGGCCTCTGGGGCCAACGTCCTGACTTTC
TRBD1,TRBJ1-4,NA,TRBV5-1,CASSPPGTDYNEKLFF,TGCGCCAGCAGCCCTCCCGGGACAGACTATAATGAAAAACTGTTTTTT
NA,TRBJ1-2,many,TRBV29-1,CSVDRQGYGYTF,TGCAGCGTTGATCGGCAGGGGTATGGCTACACCTTC
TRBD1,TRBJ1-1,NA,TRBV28,CASITGQGWTEAFF,TGTGCCAGCATAACGGGACAGGGGTGGACTGAAGCTTTCTTT
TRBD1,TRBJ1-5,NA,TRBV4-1,CASSQVTTGGQPQHF,TGCGCCAGCAGCCAGGTAACTACAGGGGGTCAGCCCCAGCATTTT
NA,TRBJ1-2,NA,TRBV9,CASSVDGGYGYTF,TGTGCCAGCAGCGTAGACGGGGGGTATGGCTACACCTTC
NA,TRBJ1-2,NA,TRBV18,CASREAYGYTF,TGTGCTAGCAGGGAGGCCTATGGCTACACCTTC
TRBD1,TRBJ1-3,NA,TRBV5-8,CASSRATGSSGNTIYF,TGTGCCAGCAGCAGGGCGACAGGGAGCTCTGGAAACACCATATATTTT
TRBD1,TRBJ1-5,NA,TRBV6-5,CAIRDRANQPQHF,TGTGCCATCCGAGACAGGGCCAATCAGCCCCAGCATTTT
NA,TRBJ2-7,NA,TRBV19,CASSPNGFSYEQYF,TGTGCCAGTAGTCCTAATGGTTTCTCCTACGAGCAGTACTTC
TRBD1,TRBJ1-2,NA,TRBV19,CASSIPGQARGYGYTF,TGTGCCAGTAGTATCCCCGGACAGGCGCGAGGCTATGGCTACACCTTC
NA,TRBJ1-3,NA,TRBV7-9,CASSLNLNTIYF,TGTGCCAGCAGCTTAAATCTTAACACCATATATTTT
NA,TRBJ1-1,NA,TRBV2,CATGGRRNTEAFF,TGTGCCACCGGCGGAAGGAGGAACACTGAAGCTTTCTTT
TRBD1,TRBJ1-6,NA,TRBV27,CASSLGTDNSPLHF,TGTGCCAGCAGTTTGGGGACAGACAATTCACCCCTCCACTTT
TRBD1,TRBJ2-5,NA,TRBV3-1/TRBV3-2,CASSQRTGAEETQYF,TGTGCCAGCAGCCAAAGGACAGGTGCGGAAGAGACCCAGTACTTC
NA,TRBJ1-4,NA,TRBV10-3,CAISVGAPWSNEKLFF,TGTGCCATCAGTGTGGGGGCGCCATGGTCTAATGAAAAACTGTTTTTT
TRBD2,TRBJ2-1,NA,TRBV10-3,CAISETSGRAHNEQFF,TGTGCCATCAGTGAGACTAGCGGGAGAGCTCACAATGAGCAGTTCTTC
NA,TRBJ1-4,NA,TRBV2,CASSDEEKLFF,TGTGCCAGCAGTGACGAGGAAAAACTGTTTTTT
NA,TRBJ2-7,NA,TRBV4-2,CASSQGQGLQYF,TGTGCCAGCAGCCAAGGTCAGGGATTACAGTACTTC
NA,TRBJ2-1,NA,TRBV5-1,CASSYAGAYNEQFF,TGCGCCAGCAGCTACGCGGGCGCCTACAATGAGCAGTTCTTC
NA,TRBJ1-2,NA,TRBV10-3,CAISEGHLSGGYTF,TGTGCCATCAGTGAGGGACATCTATCTGGGGGCTACACCTTC